Listed below are T cell receptor beta chains from one sample, sequenced in a study of T cells in Graves' hyperthyroidism and ophthalmopathy. TCRdb used MiXCR to reprocess the multiplex PCR reads, holding one entry per CDR3 protein. The table has a few hundred thousand distinct CDR3 sequences, less than 15% seen once. Sample: blood. These receptors were taken from a middle-aged woman with Graves' hyperthyroidism. Each CDR3 is given with its conserved first and last residue. D genes are given only for firm matches. Size is omitted from some rows. Given values are once, few, many or a class for expanded clones.

>NA|many|TRBV18|TRBJ1-4
CASGRPGSPNEKLFF
TGTGCCAGCGGACGGCCAGGGAGTCCTAATGAAAAACTGTTTTTT
>NA|many|TRBV28|TRBJ1-5
CASSTTTVQPQHF
TGTGCCAGCAGTACAACGACAGTCCAGCCCCAGCATTTT
>TRBD2|NA|TRBV13|TRBJ2-7
CASSTAGGRESYEQYF
TGTGCCAGCAGCACAGCGGGCGGGAGAGAATCCTACGAGCAGTACTTC
>NA|many|TRBV30|TRBJ1-1
CAWSVNFFGTANTEAFF
TGTGCCTGGAGTGTAAACTTCTTCGGGACCGCGAACACTGAAGCTTTCTTT
>NA|many|TRBV3-1|TRBJ1-3
CASSQDEARNTIYF
TGTGCCAGCAGCCAAGATGAGGCCCGAAACACCATATATTTT
>TRBD1|many|TRBV3-1|TRBJ2-7
CASSQVGTGGTYEQYF
TGTGCCAGCAGCCAAGTTGGGACAGGGGGGACCTACGAGCAGTACTTC
>NA|many|TRBV4-1|TRBJ1-1
CASSQDGVGSTEAFF
TGCGCCAGCAGCCAAGATGGCGTGGGGAGCACTGAAGCTTTCTTT
>NA|many|TRBV7-9|TRBJ1-1
CASSLGPWTDMNTEAFF
TGTGCCAGCAGCTTAGGCCCCTGGACAGACATGAACACTGAAGCTTTCTTT
>NA|few|TRBV29-1|TRBJ1-2
CSAPDSDDNYGYTF
TGCAGCGCCCCGGACAGTGACGATAACTATGGCTACACCTTC
>NA|NA|TRBV19|TRBJ1-4
CASSMSGATNEKLFF
TGTGCCAGTAGTATGTCGGGGGCAACTAATGAAAAACTGTTTTTT
>NA|few|TRBV27|TRBJ1-3
CASSLSWGSGNTIYF
TGTGCCAGCAGTTTATCATGGGGGAGTGGAAACACCATATATTTT
>NA|NA|TRBV9|TRBJ1-2
CASSARGGANYGYTF
TGTGCCAGCAGCGCTCGGGGGGGAGCTAACTATGGCTACACCTTC
>TRBD1|few|TRBV18|TRBJ2-7
CASSPTGINEQYF
TGTGCCAGCTCACCGACAGGGATAAACGAGCAGTACTTC
>NA|few|TRBV2|TRBJ2-5
CASSVAPRETQYF
TGTGCCAGCAGTGTGGCCCCACGAGAGACCCAGTACTTC
>TRBD1|NA|TRBV27|TRBJ2-2
CASSLGTGSNTGELFF
TGTGCCAGCAGTTTGGGGACAGGATCGAACACCGGGGAGCTGTTTTTT
>TRBD1|NA|TRBV19|TRBJ1-5
CASSIDRTGNNQPQHF
TGTGCCAGTAGTATAGACCGGACAGGGAACAATCAGCCCCAGCATTTT
>TRBD2|NA|TRBV7-2|TRBJ2-1
CASSLDTSGSYEQFF
TGTGCCAGCAGCTTAGACACTAGCGGGAGCTATGAGCAGTTCTTC